The entry below describes one T cell receptor beta chain. The target of this receptor is not known. It has no much larger one-base neighbor in the sample; base qualities were not kept. This record comes from a study of regulatory dendritic cells for organ transplantation (dated by TCRdb to the late 2010s). Turning to the overall study: TCRbeta repertoires were sequenced from sorted naive and memory CD4+ and CD8+ T cells before and after allostimulation with regulatory or mature dendritic cells.

The TCRbeta CDR3 regions were amplified in a multiplexed two-step PCR with Vbeta-specific forward primers and Jbeta-specific reverse primers. Through the immunoSEQ service, the TCRbeta libraries were run on an Illumina instrument for sequencing. In the original analysis: IMGT annotation was used to assign V, D and J genes, and synthetic CDR3 analogues were used to correct counts for multiplex PCR bias. In the immunoSEQ Analyzer, repertoire clonality was calculated as one minus the normalized Shannon entropy. Fisher's exact test with Benjamini-Hochberg false discovery rate control was used to define clonal expansion, with two-tailed P<0.01. TCRdb took over this immuneACCESS table, retaining in-frame rearrangements with V and J assigned. Such tables are incomplete; in checked studies, under half of the missing clones stem from an unresolved V gene, and the remainder is unexplained. D and trimming were read from the DNA, whereas the V and J calls and clone size are those reported in that table. This sample holds around 30,000 clones; about four fifths were observed only once. About 0.095% of the sample belongs to the ten largest clones.

Measured from the cysteine to the phenylalanine, the CDR3 is 11 residues long. The retained sequence is limited to the CDR3, 33 bases, with the frame set at the first base. Cut back by 5 bases and 5 bases, the V and J ends lie 6 bases apart. The germline V gene yields ENHRY for CDR1 and SYGVKD for CDR2. General study outcomes and caveats: Of the resting subsets, the one holding the most alloreactive TCR clonotypes was memory CD8+ T cells. Allostimulation expanded memory CD8+ clones in both subjects, but regulatory dendritic cells appeared to induce more limited expansion than mature dendritic cells. The repertoires of naive CD4+ and CD8+ T cells were highly diverse, while memory cell repertoires were less diverse, with memory CD8+ cells being the most oligoclonal. Only a couple of subjects were sequenced, and the authors noted considerable between-individual heterogeneity in the alloreactive memory CD8+ T cell pool.

FACS was used to sort CD4+ or CD8+ cells into naive T cells, defined as CD45RA+, and memory T cells, defined as CD45RO+. T cells for TCR sequencing came from a couple of healthy control subjects. Unstimulated sorted T cell subsets were used as baseline controls for the mixed lymphocyte reactions. Genomic DNA was extracted with the Qiagen DNeasy Blood & Tissue Kit. Material for sequencing was naive CD4+ T cells from blood. In light of the paper, this sample's cell subset or site label describes: CD45RA+ naive T cells. This receptor was taken from a human donor in good health. This chain is built from TRBV10-3 and TRBJ1-1, with a tentative D gene TRBD1 over 5 matching bases. The nucleotide sequence is TGTGCCATCAGTCAGGGAACTGAAGCTTTCTTT. It codes for CAISQGTEAFF.